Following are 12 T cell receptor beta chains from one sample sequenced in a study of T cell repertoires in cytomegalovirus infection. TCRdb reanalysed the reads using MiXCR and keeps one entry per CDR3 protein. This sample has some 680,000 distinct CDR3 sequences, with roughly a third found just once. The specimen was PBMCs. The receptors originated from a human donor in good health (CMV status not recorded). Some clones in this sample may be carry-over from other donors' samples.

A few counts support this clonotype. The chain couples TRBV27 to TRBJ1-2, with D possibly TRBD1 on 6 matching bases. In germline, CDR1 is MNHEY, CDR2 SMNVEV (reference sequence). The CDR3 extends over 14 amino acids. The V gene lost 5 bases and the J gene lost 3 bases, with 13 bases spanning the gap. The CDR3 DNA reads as TGTGCCAGCAGTCCCGGATCAGGGGACTATGGCTACACCTTC. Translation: CASSPGSGDYGYTF.

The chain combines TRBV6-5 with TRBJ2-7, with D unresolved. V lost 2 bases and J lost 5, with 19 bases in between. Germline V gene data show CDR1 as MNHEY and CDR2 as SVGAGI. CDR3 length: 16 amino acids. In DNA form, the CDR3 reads TGTGCCAGCAGTTACGGTGAGGCAGCGACAAGCGACGAGCAGTACTTC. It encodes CASSYGEAATSDEQYF.

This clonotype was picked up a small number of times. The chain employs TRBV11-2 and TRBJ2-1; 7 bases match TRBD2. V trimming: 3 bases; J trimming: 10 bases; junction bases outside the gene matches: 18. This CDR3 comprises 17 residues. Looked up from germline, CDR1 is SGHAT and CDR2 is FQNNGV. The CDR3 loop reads CASSLDPAVGLLREQFF. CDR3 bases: TGTGCCAGCAGCTTGGACCCGGCCGTGGGACTACTCAGGGAGCAGTTCTTC.

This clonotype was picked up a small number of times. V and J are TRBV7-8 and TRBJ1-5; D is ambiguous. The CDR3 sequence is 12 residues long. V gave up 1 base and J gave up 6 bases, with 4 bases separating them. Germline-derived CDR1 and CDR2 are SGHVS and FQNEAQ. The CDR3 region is CASSLVLQPQHF. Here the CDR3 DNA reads TGTGCCAGCAGCTTAGTTCTTCAGCCCCAGCATTTT.

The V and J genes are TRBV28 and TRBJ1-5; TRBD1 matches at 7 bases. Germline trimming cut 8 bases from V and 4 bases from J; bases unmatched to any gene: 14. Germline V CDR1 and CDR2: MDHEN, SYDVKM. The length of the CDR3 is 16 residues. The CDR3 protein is CASLLVTGAGNQPQHF. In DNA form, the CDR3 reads TGTGCCAGCTTACTCGTAACAGGGGCCGGGAATCAGCCCCAGCATTTT.

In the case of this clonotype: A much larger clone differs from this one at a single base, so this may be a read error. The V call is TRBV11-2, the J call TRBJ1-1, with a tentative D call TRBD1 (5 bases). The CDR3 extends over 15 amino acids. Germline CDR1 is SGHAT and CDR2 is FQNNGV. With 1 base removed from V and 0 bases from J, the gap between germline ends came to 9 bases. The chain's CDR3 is CASSLVAGLNTEAFF. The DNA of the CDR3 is TGTGCCAGCAGCTTAGTGGCAGGGCTGAACACTGAAGCTTTCTTT.

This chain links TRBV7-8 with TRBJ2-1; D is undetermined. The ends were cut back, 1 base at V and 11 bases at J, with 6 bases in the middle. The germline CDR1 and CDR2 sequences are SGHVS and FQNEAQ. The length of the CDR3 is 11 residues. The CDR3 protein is CASSLEGQQFF. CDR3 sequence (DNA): TGTGCCAGCAGCTTAGAAGGGCAGCAGTTCTTC.

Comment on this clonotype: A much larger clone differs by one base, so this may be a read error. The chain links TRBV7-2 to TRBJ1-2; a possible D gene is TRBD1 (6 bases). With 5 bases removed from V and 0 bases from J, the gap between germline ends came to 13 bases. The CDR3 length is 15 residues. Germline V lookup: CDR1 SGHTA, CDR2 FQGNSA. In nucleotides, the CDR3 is TGTGCCAGCAGCACTGCGGGGGCCACTAACTATGGCTACACCTTC. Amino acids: CASSTAGATNYGYTF.

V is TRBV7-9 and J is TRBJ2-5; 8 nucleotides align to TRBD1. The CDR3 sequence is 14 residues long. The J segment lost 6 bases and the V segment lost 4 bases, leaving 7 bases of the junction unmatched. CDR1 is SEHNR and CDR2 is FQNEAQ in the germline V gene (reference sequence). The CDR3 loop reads CASSSGQGRQTQYF. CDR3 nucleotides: TGTGCCAGCAGCTCTGGACAGGGCCGGCAGACCCAGTACTTC.

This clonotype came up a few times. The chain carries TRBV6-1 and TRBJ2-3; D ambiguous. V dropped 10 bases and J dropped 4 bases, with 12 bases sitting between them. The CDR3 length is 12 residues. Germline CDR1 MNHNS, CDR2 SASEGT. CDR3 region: CATRVRSDTQYF. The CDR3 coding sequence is TGTGCCACCCGAGTGCGCTCAGATACGCAGTATTTT.

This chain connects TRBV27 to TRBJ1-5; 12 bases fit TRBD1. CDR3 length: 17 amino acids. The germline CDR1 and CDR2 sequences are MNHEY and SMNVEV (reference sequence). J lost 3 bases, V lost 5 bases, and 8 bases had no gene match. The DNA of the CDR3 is TGTGCCAGCAGTCATGCCTGGGACAGGGGGCTCAATCAGCCCCAGCATTTT. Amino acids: CASSHAWDRGLNQPQHF.

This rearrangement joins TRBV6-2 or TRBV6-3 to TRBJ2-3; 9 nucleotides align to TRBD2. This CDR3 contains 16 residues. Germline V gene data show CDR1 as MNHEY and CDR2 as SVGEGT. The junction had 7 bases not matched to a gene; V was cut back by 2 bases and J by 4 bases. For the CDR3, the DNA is TGTGCCAGCAGTTACGTGGCGGGGGGGCCCCCAGATACGCAGTATTTT. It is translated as CASSYVAGGPPDTQYF.